The 23 T cell receptor beta chains given below trace back to one sample, sequenced in a study of shared T cell receptors in the human thymus. Produced via immunoSEQ multiplex PCR; TCRdb's table is partial and in-frame only. The repertoire holds approximately 68,000 clones, about 96% seen once, with around 0.033% in the top ten. Specimen: thymocytes. The receptors stem from a human donor.

This sequence joins TRBV28 and TRBJ2-3; maybe TRBD1 (5 bases). With 3 bases removed from V and 6 bases from J, the gap between germline ends came to 16 bases. Germline CDR1 reads MDHEN; CDR2 reads SYDVKM. This CDR3 is 15 amino acids long. The CDR3 DNA reads TGTGCCAGCAGTTTGGATTCTTTATCAGGGGATACGCAGTATTTT. It codes for CASSLDSLSGDTQYF.

The chain links TRBV7-2 to TRBJ1-3; possible D gene TRBD1, 5 bases. The CDR3 is 19 residues long. Germline values: CDR1 SGHTA, CDR2 FQGNSA. V lost 4 bases and J 1 base, leaving 23 bases between the germline ends. The CDR3 region has the DNA TGTGCCAGCAGCTCAGCTAAGAGGGGCAGGGAGTTTTCTGGAAACACCATATATTTT. This codes for CASSSAKRGREFSGNTIYF.

Here the CDR3 reads CASRGEGGEDGGYTF. CDR3 nucleotide sequence: TGTGCCAGCAGGGGGGAAGGAGGGGAGGACGGTGGCTACACCTTC. The chain is built from TRBV27 and TRBJ1-2; D is perhaps TRBD1 (5 bases). Trimming left V 6 bases short and J 7 bases short, with 21 bases between. Germline V gene sequence: CDR1 MNHEY, CDR2 SMNVEV (reference sequence). The CDR3 contains 15 residues.

This chain uses TRBV27 with TRBJ1-6; the D is unclear. The CDR3 length is 15 residues. Trimming took 5 bases from V and 8 from J, leaving 16 bases between them. Germline V gene sequence: CDR1 MNHEY, CDR2 SMNVEV (reference sequence). CDR3 coding DNA: TGTGCCAGCAGTCGTAAGTCGGGGTTTTATTCACCCCTCCACTTT. It codes for CASSRKSGFYSPLHF.

This clone was counted only a few times. V gene TRBV29-1 combines with J gene TRBJ2-7, with TRBD2 identical over 8 bases. Germline loops: CDR1 SQVTM, CDR2 ANQGSEA. Losses at the gene ends were 4 bases for V and 0 bases for J; bases not matched to a gene: 11. The CDR3 loop spans 16 amino acids. The CDR3 sequence is CSVVVRRGASSYEQYF. In DNA, the CDR3 is TGCAGCGTTGTCGTACGGCGGGGGGCCTCCTCCTACGAGCAGTACTTC.

J is TRBJ1-2 and V is TRBV7-9; D uncertain. The CDR3 contains 16 residues. Trimming shortened V by 2 bases and J by 1 base, and 14 bases separated the two germline ends. In germline, CDR1 is SEHNR, CDR2 FQNEAQ (reference sequence). In DNA form, the CDR3 reads TGTGCCAGCAGCTTATATGAGGGTGGCGGTAACTATGGCTACACCTTC. Amino acid sequence: CASSLYEGGGNYGYTF.

The chain has TRBV25-1 and TRBJ2-6; 8 bases fit TRBD1. The junction had 3 bases not matched to a gene; V was cut back by 3 bases and J by 2 bases. This CDR3 is 16 amino acids long. Germline V gene lookup returns CDR1 MGHDK and CDR2 SYGVNS. The CDR3 region is CASSDMGQAGANVLTF. CDR3 in DNA: TGTGCCAGCAGTGATATGGGACAGGCTGGGGCCAACGTCCTGACTTTC.

The J gene is TRBJ1-2, the V gene TRBV19, with TRBD1 matching 10 bases. Germline V gene sequence: CDR1 LNHDA, CDR2 SQIVND (reference sequence). After removal of 8 bases from V and 7 bases from J, the junction contained 7 bases not matched to a gene. The CDR3 has 13 residues. The CDR3 DNA follows: TGTGCCAGTTTTATGACAGGGGGCTTTGGCTACACCTTC. This codes for CASFMTGGFGYTF.

The chain recombines TRBV15 with TRBJ2-7; TRBD2 agrees at 8 bases. CDR1 is LNHNV and CDR2 is YYDKDF in the germline V gene (reference sequence). The CDR3 extends over 16 amino acids. V trimming: 0 bases; J trimming: 2 bases; junction bases outside the gene matches: 6. This chain's CDR3 is CATSRDDRGGAYEQYF. The CDR3 bases are TGTGCCACCAGCAGAGATGACCGGGGGGGCGCCTACGAGCAGTACTTC.

This clone is a singleton in its sample. The chain recombines TRBV2 with TRBJ1-1; a weak D match, TRBD1 (5 bases). Germline CDR1 and CDR2: SNHLY and FYNNEI. The CDR3 has 17 residues. Trimming cost V 7 bases and J 1 base, with 22 bases left between them. The DNA for the CDR3 is TGTGCCAGCACCCAAGACCCCGGGGCACCAAAGAACACTGAAGCTTTCTTT. Translation: CASTQDPGAPKNTEAFF.

The rearrangement joins TRBV6-5 to TRBJ1-4; D not certain. Germline CDR1 reads MNHEY; CDR2 reads SVGAGI. CDR3 length: 14 residues. Trimming took 6 bases from V and 3 from J, leaving 11 bases between them. The CDR3 sequence is CASRPTRSNEKLFF. CDR3 DNA: TGTGCCAGCAGACCGACCCGCTCTAATGAAAAACTGTTTTTT.

This clone was seen a single time. The chain recombines TRBV14 with TRBJ2-5; TRBD1 matches 8 bases. This CDR3 is 13 amino acids long. The V gene's germline CDR1 is SGHDN and CDR2 FVKESK. V lost 4 bases to trimming and J lost 4 bases; unmatched junction nucleotides: 2. Here the CDR3 reads CASSRRGRETQYF. CDR3 DNA sequence: TGTGCCAGCAGCCGCAGGGGGCGAGAGACCCAGTACTTC.

V and J are TRBV6-5 and TRBJ2-7; TRBD1 aligns across 7 bases. Unmatched junction bases numbered 7, after V lost 2 bases and J lost 6 bases. The CDR3 extends over 14 amino acids. From germline, CDR1 is MNHEY and CDR2 SVGAGI. The CDR3 coding sequence is TGTGCCAGCAGTTACGACAGGGCGGTGGGCGAGCAGTACTTC. Residues: CASSYDRAVGEQYF.

The sample holds one count of this clone. The chain combines TRBV6-5 with TRBJ1-5, with unresolved D. CDR1 is MNHEY and CDR2 is SVGAGI in the germline V gene. V lost 9 bases and J lost 0, with 6 bases in between. The CDR3 has 12 amino acids. CDR3 sequence reads: CARTHSNQPQHF. The CDR3 region has the DNA TGTGCCAGAACTCATAGCAATCAGCCCCAGCATTTT.

The rearrangement uses TRBV7-2 and TRBJ2-1; TRBD2 matches 15 bases. V shed 5 bases and J 8 bases; nucleotides not matched to a gene: 10. Germline V gene sequence: CDR1 SGHTA, CDR2 FQGNSA. The CDR3 has 17 residues. The CDR3 loop is CASSRGLAGGPGDEQFF. The CDR3 DNA sequence: TGTGCCAGCAGCCGCGGACTAGCGGGGGGGCCCGGGGATGAGCAGTTCTTC.

The rearrangement joins TRBV19 to TRBJ1-4; unclear D gene. CDR3 size: 15 residues. Per germline, CDR1 LNHDA and CDR2 SQIVND (reference sequence). V lost 4 bases and J lost 6, with 15 bases in between. CDR3 sequence reads: CASSTKGVGYEKLFF. In DNA, the CDR3 is TGTGCCAGTAGTACTAAGGGTGTCGGGTATGAAAAACTGTTTTTT.

V usage is TRBV25-1 and J usage is TRBJ2-3, with D hard to call. With 10 bases removed from V and 6 bases from J, the gap between germline ends came to 17 bases. The V gene's germline CDR1 is MGHDK and CDR2 SYGVNS. This CDR3 is 13 amino acids long. This chain's CDR3 is CANMASAQDTQYF. In DNA form, the CDR3 reads TGTGCCAACATGGCCTCCGCACAGGATACGCAGTATTTT.

The chain joins TRBV7-2 to TRBJ1-2, with D perhaps matching TRBD1 (6 bases). Germline CDR1 and CDR2: SGHTA and FQGNSA. The CDR3 is made up of 15 amino acids. V was shortened by 5 bases and J by 4 bases, with 17 bases between the two germline ends. CDR3 protein: CASSNYSTGIYGYTF. For the CDR3, the DNA is TGTGCCAGCAGCAACTATTCAACAGGGATCTATGGCTACACCTTC.

The chain recombines TRBV7-3 with TRBJ2-3, with D perhaps matching TRBD1 or TRBD2 (5 bases each). The CDR3 has 14 residues. Trimming left V 3 bases short and J 1 base short, with 8 bases between. CDR1 is SGHTA and CDR2 is FQGTGA in the germline V gene. CDR3 amino acids: CASSFVGGTDTQYF. DNA of the CDR3: TGTGCCAGCAGCTTCGTGGGGGGCACAGATACGCAGTATTTT.

V gene TRBV19 combines with J gene TRBJ1-2; D possibly corresponds to TRBD1 (6 bases). This CDR3 has 13 amino acids. Germline CDR1 is LNHDA and CDR2 is SQIVND (reference sequence). Trimming took off 6 bases at V and 4 bases at J, with 12 bases between the two ends. CDR3 DNA: TGTGCCAGTAGCGGGACACCCTCCTATGGCTACACCTTC. Amino acid sequence: CASSGTPSYGYTF.

V and J are TRBV7-3 and TRBJ1-1; 7 bases agree with TRBD1. V lost 0 bases and J lost 5; bases outside the gene matches: 9. The CDR3 runs 16 residues. From germline, CDR1 is SGHTA and CDR2 FQGTGA. The CDR3 sequence: CASSLTVTRGETEAFF. DNA of the CDR3: TGTGCCAGCAGCTTAACTGTTACCAGGGGGGAGACTGAAGCTTTCTTT.

Only a few counts were recorded for this clone. The chain recombines TRBV7-9 with TRBJ1-3; D is uncertain. Trimming shortened V by 5 bases and J by 4 bases, and 9 bases separated the two germline ends. The CDR3 runs 13 residues. Germline CDR1 is SEHNR and CDR2 is FQNEAQ (reference sequence). Here the CDR3 DNA reads TGTGCCAGCAGCCTGTGGACCGGAAACACCATATATTTT. Translated: CASSLWTGNTIYF.

This clone was found once. The J gene is TRBJ2-3, the V gene TRBV27; no clear D. The CDR3 has 13 residues. Trimming pared 4 bases from V and 0 bases from J, leaving 5 bases between. CDR1 MNHEY and CDR2 SMNVEV come from the germline V gene (reference sequence). The CDR3 region has the DNA TGTGCCAGCAGTTCGTGGAGCACAGATACGCAGTATTTT. It encodes CASSSWSTDTQYF.